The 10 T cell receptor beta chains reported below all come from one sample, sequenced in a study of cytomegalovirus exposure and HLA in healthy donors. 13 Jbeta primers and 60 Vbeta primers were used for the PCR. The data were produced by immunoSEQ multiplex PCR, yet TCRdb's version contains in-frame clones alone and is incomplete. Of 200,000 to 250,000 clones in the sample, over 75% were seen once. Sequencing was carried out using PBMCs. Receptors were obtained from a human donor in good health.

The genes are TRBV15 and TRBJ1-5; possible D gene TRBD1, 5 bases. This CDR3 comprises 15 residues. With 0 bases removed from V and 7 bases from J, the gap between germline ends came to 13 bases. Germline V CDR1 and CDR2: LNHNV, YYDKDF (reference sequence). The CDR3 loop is CATSRDSDSSQPQHF. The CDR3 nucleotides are TGTGCCACCAGCAGAGATTCTGACAGTTCCCAGCCCCAGCATTTT.

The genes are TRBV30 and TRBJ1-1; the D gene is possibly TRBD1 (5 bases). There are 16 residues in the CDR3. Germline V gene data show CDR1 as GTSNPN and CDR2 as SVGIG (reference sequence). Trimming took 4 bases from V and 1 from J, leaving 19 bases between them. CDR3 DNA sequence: TGTGCCTGGACCCGCGGGGGAGGGGAGAGGAACACTGAAGCTTTCTTT. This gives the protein CAWTRGGGERNTEAFF.

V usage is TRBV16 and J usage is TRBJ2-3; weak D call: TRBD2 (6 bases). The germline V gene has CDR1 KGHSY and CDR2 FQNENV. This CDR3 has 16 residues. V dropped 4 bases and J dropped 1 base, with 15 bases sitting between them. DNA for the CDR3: TGTGCCAGCAGCCGGGTTGGAGGGTCCGGCACAGATACGCAGTATTTT. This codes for CASSRVGGSGTDTQYF.

CDR3 sequence: CASSLGLAGVSAKNIQYF. Written as DNA, the CDR3 is TGTGCCAGCAGCTTGGGGCTAGCGGGAGTATCAGCCAAAAACATTCAGTACTTC. This chain joins TRBV5-5 and TRBJ2-4, with TRBD2 identical over 10 bases. In germline, CDR1 is SGHKS, CDR2 YYEKEE (reference sequence). This CDR3 has 18 amino acids. V shed 0 bases, J shed 0 bases, and the junction held 6 bases outside the gene matches.

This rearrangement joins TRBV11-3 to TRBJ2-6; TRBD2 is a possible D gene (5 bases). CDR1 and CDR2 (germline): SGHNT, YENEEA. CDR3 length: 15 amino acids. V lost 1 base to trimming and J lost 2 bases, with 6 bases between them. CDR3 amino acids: CASSLAGTGANVLTF. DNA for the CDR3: TGTGCCAGCAGCTTAGCCGGGACTGGGGCCAACGTCCTGACTTTC.

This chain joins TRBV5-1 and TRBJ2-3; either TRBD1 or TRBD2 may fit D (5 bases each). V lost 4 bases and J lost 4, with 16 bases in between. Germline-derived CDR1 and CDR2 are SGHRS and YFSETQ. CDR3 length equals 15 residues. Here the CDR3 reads CASSLGPSLPDTQYF. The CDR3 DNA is TGCGCCAGCAGCCTGGGGCCTAGCCTCCCAGATACGCAGTATTTT.

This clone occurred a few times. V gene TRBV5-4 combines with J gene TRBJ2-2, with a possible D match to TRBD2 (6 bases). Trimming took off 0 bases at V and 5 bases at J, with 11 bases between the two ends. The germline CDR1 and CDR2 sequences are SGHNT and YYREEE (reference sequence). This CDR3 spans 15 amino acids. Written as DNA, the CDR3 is TGTGCCAGCAGCTTGGGTCTAGGAGGGACCGGGGAGCTGTTTTTT. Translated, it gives CASSLGLGGTGELFF.

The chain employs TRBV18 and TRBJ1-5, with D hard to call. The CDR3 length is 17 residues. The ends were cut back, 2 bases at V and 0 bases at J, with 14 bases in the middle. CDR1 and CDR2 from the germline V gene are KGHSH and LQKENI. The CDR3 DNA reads TGTGCCAGCTCACCATCGCAGTCATCTTATAGCAATCAGCCCCAGCATTTT. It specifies CASSPSQSSYSNQPQHF.

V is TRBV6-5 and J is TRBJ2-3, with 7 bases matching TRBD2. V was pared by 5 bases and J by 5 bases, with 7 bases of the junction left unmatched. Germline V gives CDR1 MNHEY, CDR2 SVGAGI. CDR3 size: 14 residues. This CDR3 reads CASSPYWGGDTQYF. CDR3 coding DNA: TGTGCCAGCAGTCCATATTGGGGGGGAGATACGCAGTATTTT.

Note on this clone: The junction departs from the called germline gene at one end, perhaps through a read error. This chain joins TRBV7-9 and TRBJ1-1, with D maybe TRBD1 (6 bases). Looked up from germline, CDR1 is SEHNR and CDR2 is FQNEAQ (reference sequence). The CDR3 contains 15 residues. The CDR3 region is CSSSPGGLRNTEAFF. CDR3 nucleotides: TGTTCCAGCAGCCCGGGGGGGCTTCGGAACACTGAAGCTTTCTTT.